These T cell receptor beta chains were read from a single sample in a study of blood T cell repertoires in COVID-19. This table comes from immunoSEQ multiplex PCR, and its TCRdb copy is limited to in-frame clones, with some not included. The sample consists of some 66,000 clones, roughly 90% of them appearing once. The specimen was peripheral blood. These receptors were obtained from a woman aged 60-70 years with acute or convalescent COVID-19. CDR3s include the opening cysteine and the closing phenylalanine or tryptophan. The D gene is left open where the match is weak. Not all rows give a size; the values are once, few, many and, for expanded clones, a class.

d_call,clone_size,v_call,j_call,cdr3_aa,cdr3_nt
-,-,TRBV5-6,TRBJ2-2,CASSVIGELFF,TGTGCCAGCAGCGTCATCGGGGAGCTGTTTTTT
-,-,TRBV7-3,TRBJ2-5,CASSLRGRGLGETQYF,TGTGCCAGCAGCTTAAGGGGTAGAGGGCTAGGGGAGACCCAGTACTTC
TRBD1,-,TRBV4-1,TRBJ1-6,CASSQKIPGQGVSPLHF,TGCGCCAGCAGCCAAAAGATACCGGGACAGGGAGTTTCACCCCTCCACTTT
TRBD1,-,TRBV15,TRBJ2-1,CATSRETPRTGYSYNEQFF,TGTGCCACCAGCAGAGAAACCCCCCGGACAGGCTACTCCTACAATGAGCAGTTCTTC
TRBD1,-,TRBV4-1,TRBJ2-3,CASSHRQGGIDTQYF,TGCGCCAGCAGCCACCGACAGGGGGGGATAGATACGCAGTATTTT
-,-,TRBV2,TRBJ1-1,CASSSDGGDTEAFF,TGTGCCAGCAGTTCGGACGGAGGGGACACTGAAGCTTTCTTT
-,-,TRBV6-5,TRBJ1-5,CASSYSISGAQHF,TGTGCCAGCAGTTACTCCATCTCGGGGGCCCAGCATTTT
-,-,TRBV3-1/TRBV3-2,TRBJ1-1,CASSRDSAEAFF,TGTGCCAGCAGCAGGGACTCAGCTGAAGCTTTCTTT
TRBD1,-,TRBV6-5,TRBJ1-2,CASRRPGQGFDGYTF,TGTGCCAGCAGACGACCGGGACAGGGATTCGATGGCTACACCTTC
TRBD2,-,TRBV2,TRBJ2-1,CASSASGGYNEQFF,TGTGCCAGCAGTGCTAGCGGTGGTTACAATGAGCAGTTCTTC
-,-,TRBV7-2,TRBJ2-3,CASSLTSGDTQYF,TGTGCCAGCAGCTTGACTAGTGGTGATACGCAGTATTTT
-,-,TRBV7-8,TRBJ1-4,CASSSDRGEKYEKLFF,TGTGCCAGCAGCTCCGACCGCGGCGAGAAATATGAAAAACTGTTTTTT
-,-,TRBV7-3,TRBJ2-3,CASSLTAGSDTQYF,TGTGCCAGCAGCTTAACCGCAGGGTCAGATACGCAGTATTTT
-,-,TRBV6-2/TRBV6-3,TRBJ2-1,CASSYTPVSHNEQFF,TGTGCCAGCAGTTACACTCCCGTGTCCCACAATGAGCAGTTCTTC
-,-,TRBV9,TRBJ1-5,CASSVGPDQPQHF,TGTGCCAGCAGCGTAGGGCCCGATCAGCCCCAGCATTTT
-,-,TRBV5-1,TRBJ1-5,CASSPRGGNQPQHF,TGCGCCAGCAGCCCCCGAGGCGGCAATCAGCCCCAGCATTTT
-,-,TRBV5-1,TRBJ2-1,CASSLWTEGEQFF,TGCGCCAGCAGCCTGTGGACTGAGGGAGAGCAGTTCTTC
-,few,TRBV11-2,TRBJ1-2,CASSARGYTF,TGTGCCAGCAGCGCCCGGGGCTACACCTTC
TRBD2,-,TRBV9,TRBJ2-1,CASSVATSGSDEQFF,TGTGCCAGCAGCGTAGCTACTAGCGGGAGCGATGAGCAGTTCTTC
TRBD1,-,TRBV19,TRBJ2-2,CASESRQGVLTGELFF,TGTGCCAGCGAATCCCGGCAGGGGGTACTCACCGGGGAGCTGTTTTTT
TRBD2,-,TRBV7-2,TRBJ2-1,CASSLRGLAGANNEQFF,TGTGCCAGCAGCTTAAGAGGGCTAGCGGGAGCCAACAATGAGCAGTTCTTC
-,-,TRBV3-1/TRBV3-2,TRBJ2-3,CASTLSSGTDTQYF,TGTGCCAGCACCCTGTCTAGCGGCACAGATACGCAGTATTTT
-,-,TRBV7-8,TRBJ1-3,CASSPTGTFGNTIYF,TGTGCCAGCAGCCCGACCGGGACATTTGGAAACACCATATATTTT
TRBD1,-,TRBV19,TRBJ1-4,CASRMDRLGTATNEKLFF,TGTGCCAGTAGGATGGACAGGCTCGGGACTGCAACTAATGAAAAACTGTTTTTT
TRBD1,-,TRBV18,TRBJ2-1,CASYSKGGVSYNEQFF,TGTGCCAGCTACAGTAAAGGGGGCGTCTCCTACAATGAGCAGTTCTTC
TRBD1,few,TRBV14,TRBJ2-2,CASSPLDRAAGELFF,TGTGCCAGCAGCCCCCTGGACAGGGCAGCCGGGGAGCTGTTTTTT
TRBD1,-,TRBV3-1/TRBV3-2,TRBJ1-6,CASSRTGGVGPPLHF,TGTGCCAGCAGCCGCACAGGGGGTGTCGGTCCGCCCCTCCACTTT
TRBD1,few,TRBV2,TRBJ1-1,CASSPTGYTEAFF,TGTGCCAGCAGTCCGACAGGGTACACTGAAGCTTTCTTT
-,few,TRBV12-3/TRBV12-4,TRBJ1-1,CASSLRSEAFF,TGTGCCAGCAGTTTACGGAGTGAAGCTTTCTTT
-,-,TRBV10-2,TRBJ1-1,CASSEGGNTEAFF,TGCGCCAGCAGTGAGGGCGGGAACACTGAAGCTTTCTTT
-,-,TRBV11-2,TRBJ1-4,CASSEDSPNEKLFF,TGTGCCAGCAGCGAGGACAGCCCTAATGAAAAACTGTTTTTT